This TCR beta chain was sequenced in a study of beta chain features in type 1 diabetes. Regarding the study as a whole: The naive, central memory and Treg TCRB repertoires of patients appeared to be more similar to one another than those of healthy donors. TCRB CDR3s were moderately but significantly shorter in Type 1 diabetes patients in all four CD4+ subsets.

To note about this clone: What it binds is not known.

CDR1 is MNHNY and CDR2 is SVGAGI in the germline V gene (reference sequence). Trimming took 5 bases from V and 7 from J, leaving 12 bases between them. The CDR3 is 13 amino acids. CD4+ naive, central memory, regulatory and stem cell-like memory cells were sorted via CD45RO/CCR7/CD25/CD127/CD95/CD27. Isolated RNA was reverse transcribed in full, so expressed TCRB transcripts were sequenced. Sequencing was performed with immunoSEQ multiplex PCR; in TCRdb, only in-frame clones are kept and a portion is missing. Found here are 200,000 to 250,000 clones, roughly 10% of them singletons; the top ten hold 1% to 1.5%.

The sequence came from a man in his late teens or twenties in good health. The chain combines TRBV6-6 with TRBJ1-5; D remains unclear. Sequences were obtained from central memory CD4+ T cells from blood. The CDR3 protein is CASSTGGGQPQHF. CDR3 DNA: TGTGCCAGCAGTACGGGAGGAGGGCAGCCCCAGCATTTT.